This TCR beta chain comes out of a study of cytomegalovirus exposure and HLA in healthy donors. This clone was counted once. Antigen unknown. This table comes from immunoSEQ multiplex PCR, and its TCRdb copy is limited to in-frame clones, with some not included. The repertoire consists of 150,000 to 250,000 clones, with 80% to 90% occurring once and the leading ten covering 13%. Overall study findings and caveats: In vitro confirmation showed a few CMV-associated chains to be CMV antigen specific.

The sequenced material came from PBMCs. The clonotype comes from a woman aged 25-40 years in good health and CMV-seropositive.

This chain's CDR3 is CASSPDSTETLAKNIQYF. The CDR3 DNA sequence: TGTGCCAGCAGCCCCGACTCGACAGAGACCTTAGCCAAAAACATTCAGTACTTC. J is TRBJ2-4 and V is TRBV7-2, with D perhaps matching TRBD1 (5 bases). This CDR3 has 18 residues. Per the germline V gene, CDR1 is SGHTA and CDR2 is FQGNSA. The V end was cut by 5 bases, the J end by 0 bases, with 20 bases between.